This T cell receptor (beta chain) was recorded in a study of Graves' ophthalmopathy and Graves' hyperthyroidism (dated by TCRdb to 2016 to 2019). At the level of the whole study: Peripheral blood was collected at initial diagnosis, prior to any treatment. The study used signatures of the TCR beta repertoire to tell Graves' ophthalmopathy apart from Graves' hyperthyroidism and to predict which patients would progress to ophthalmopathy. In total, approximately 140 blood samples were TCR-sequenced: 40 to 45 ophthalmopathy, roughly 77 hyperthyroidism and about 17 hyperthyroidism-to-ophthalmopathy patients. A discovery set of 100 patients (more than 40 ophthalmopathy, just over 55 stable hyperthyroidism) was enrolled to explore V-J signatures distinguishing ophthalmopathy from hyperthyroidism. The independent validation cohort included about 19 hyperthyroidism patients plus 17 patients who later progressed from hyperthyroidism to ophthalmopathy. In five to seven hyperthyroidism patients, T-cell repertoires of thyroid tissue and blood were compared. Following sample collection, hyperthyroidism patients were given methimazole at a starting dose of 30 mg daily, and ophthalmopathy patients were given high-dose intravenous methylprednisolone. The 95 to 100 discovery patients were divided at random into training and test sets in a 7:3 ratio.

The investigation overall reported the following: No statistical method was used to set the sample size in advance, and the investigators knew which group each participant was assigned to. Most expanded thyroid clonotypes with a frequency above 0.001 also appeared in blood, which suggests that blood repertoires may reflect the immune response in the thyroid. In validation, the model predicted ophthalmopathy progression with nearly 71% sensitivity and 72.22% specificity; 12 predicted patients were CT-confirmed with GO in a median of around 6 months. In cross-validation, the 13-signature model distinguished ophthalmopathy from stable hyperthyroidism with 87.88% sensitivity and around 83% specificity, while in the test set the corresponding values were approximately 80% and 75%.

The V and J ends are trimmed by 3 bases and 5 bases, leaving 8 bases between them. From the cysteine through the phenylalanine, the CDR3 covers 14 amino acids. Here the CDR3 DNA is all that survives: 42 bases in frame from base 1. CDR1 and CDR2 (MNHEY, SVGAGI) derive from the germline V gene. TCR beta CDR3 regions were amplified from RNA transcripts for repertoire sequencing. A first-round RT-PCR used HTBI primers with the Qiagen OneStep RT-PCR kit, followed by a second-round multiplex PCR, size selection and purification. Libraries were sequenced paired-end with 100 bp reads on an Illumina HiSeq2000. As for the authors' bioinformatics: SOAPnuke was used to process the reads, throwing out any read that had adapters, had uncalled bases, had a mean Phred below 15, or lacked an exact constant-primer or identifier match. COPE v1.2.5 was used to merge high-quality paired reads. Each unique nucleotide sequence was treated as a clonotype, and MiTCR v1.1 was used to align the clonotypes to the IMGT TRB V, D and J references. The analysis was limited to V-J combinations with a frequency above 0.0001, which together covered 99.2% of the repertoires. For each V-J combination, a TCR clonal expansion and chaos score was defined as the ratio of F50 clonal expansion to chaos observed in the TCRdist matrix. Welch's t-statistics and random forest were used to reduce the features to 10 to 15 V-J combinations, which were then used as input to a naive Bayes classifier. The Morisita-Horn index was used to measure how similar the thyroid and blood repertoires were. TCRdb redid the processing of the public reads, applying fastp at Q25 and MiXCR, and retained in-frame beta chains. Rows with one shared CDR3 protein collapse into an entry with the most common genes and DNA. The V and J calls follow TCRdb's processing rather than the paper's. Counted in this sample were some 150,000 distinct CDR3 sequences; around 40% of them appeared once. The leading ten clones occupy 8% to 10% of the sample.

The ophthalmopathy patients had moderately to severely active disease, with a Clinical Activity Score of 3 or higher, a NOSPECS grade of 4 or higher, and a disease duration of less than 3 months. Patients with other autoimmune diseases, uncontrolled infections, pregnancy or lactation were excluded from the study. Diagnosis was based on clinical symptoms, serum thyroxine, TRAb, thyroid ultrasound and orbital computed tomography. Using Ficoll-Paque density gradient centrifugation, PBMCs were isolated from 9 to 10 ml of fresh peripheral blood. Total RNA was extracted using Trizol reagent, and RNA quality was checked on an Agilent 2100 Bioanalyzer. In regard to this clonotype: It has no known antigen specificity. Within one base of it there is no much larger clone, and no base qualities were kept.

Sequencing input: peripheral blood. The sequence joins TRBV6-5 to TRBJ1-6, with no D gene named confidently. The TCR was taken from a man younger than 40 with Graves' ophthalmopathy. Donor details come from another sample of the same person, matched by shared clones. The DNA sequence is as follows: TGTGCCAGCAGTTATCTAGGAAATAATTCACCCCTCCACTTT. This translates into CASSYLGNNSPLHF.